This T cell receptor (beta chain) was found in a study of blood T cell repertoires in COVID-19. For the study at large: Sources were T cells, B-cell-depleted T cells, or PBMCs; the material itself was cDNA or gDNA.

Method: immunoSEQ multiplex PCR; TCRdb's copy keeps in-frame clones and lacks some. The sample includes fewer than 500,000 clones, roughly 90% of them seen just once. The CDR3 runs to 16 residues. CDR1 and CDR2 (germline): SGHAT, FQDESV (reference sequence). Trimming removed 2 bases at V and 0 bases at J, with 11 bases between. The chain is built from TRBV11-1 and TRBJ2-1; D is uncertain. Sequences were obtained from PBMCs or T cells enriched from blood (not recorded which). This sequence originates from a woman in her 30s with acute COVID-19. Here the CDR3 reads CASSLNSLPSYNEQFF. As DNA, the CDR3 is TGTGCCAGCAGCTTAAACTCCCTGCCCTCCTACAATGAGCAGTTCTTC. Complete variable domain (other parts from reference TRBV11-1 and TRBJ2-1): EAEVAQSPRYKITEKSQAVAFWCDPISGHATLYWYRQILGQGPELLVQFQDESVVDDSQLPKDRFSAERLKGVDSTLKIQPAELGDSAMYLCASSLNSLPSYNEQFFGPGTRLTVL.